This T cell receptor (beta chain) was identified in a study of shared clonotypes between healthy human individuals. As for the study in general: In total, the donors were two women and a few men aged 18 to 49.

Assay used: immunoSEQ multiplex PCR; TCRdb lists only in-frame clones, some missing. This sample yields about 2.4 million clones, of which over 85% are seen a single time; 0.36% belongs to the top ten. This CDR3 is 14 amino acids long. V was clipped by 0 bases and J by 1 base, with 6 bases between them. Looked up from germline, CDR1 is SGHAT and CDR2 is FQNNGV. The chain has TRBV11-2 and TRBJ2-5; no clear D gene. The TCR sequence derives from a man younger than 35 in good health. Some clones in this sample may be carry-over from other donors' samples. Sequencing was carried out using naive CD4+ T cells from PBMCs. Regarding subset: CD45RA+ positively selected. DNA for the CDR3: TGTGCCAGCAGCTTAGAGCTGGGCCAAGAGACCCAGTACTTC. The encoded protein is CASSLELGQETQYF.